A single sample gave rise to the 20 T cell receptor beta chains below, sequenced in a study of Graves' ophthalmopathy and Graves' hyperthyroidism (dated by TCRdb to 2017 to 2018). Sequenced using an Illumina HiSeq 2000. TCR beta CDR3 regions were amplified from RNA transcripts for repertoire sequencing. The first round was an RT-PCR using HTBI primers with the Qiagen OneStep RT-PCR kit, and this first round was followed by a second-round multiplex PCR, then size selection and purification. Using fastp at Q25 and MiXCR, TCRdb reprocessed the public reads and kept productive beta chains. Rows merge per CDR3 protein into single entries with the most common DNA and genes. Counted in this sample were some 1.1 million distinct CDR3 sequences; about 40% of them appeared once. Over 8.5% of the sample is held by the ten biggest clonotypes. The specimen sequenced was peripheral blood or thyroid tissue (not recorded which). These receptors came from an adult man with Graves' hyperthyroidism.

On this clonotype itself: Being one base from a much bigger clone, this may be a read error. V and J are TRBV7-2 and TRBJ2-2; perhaps TRBD2 as D (5 bases). Germline V gene data show CDR1 as SGHTA and CDR2 as FQGNSA. CDR3 size: 16 residues. CDR3 residues: CASKTFGKTNTGELVF. The DNA of the CDR3 is TGTGCCAGCAAGACCTTTGGGAAGACGAACACCGGGGAGCTGGTTTTT.

J is TRBJ2-2 and V is TRBV12-5; tentatively, D is TRBD1 (5 bases). Between the trimmed V and J ends, which lost 2 bases and 0 bases, there was a span of 10 bases. CDR3 length: 16 residues. Germline V lookup: CDR1 LGHNT, CDR2 FRNRAP. CDR3 coding DNA: TGTGCTAGTGGTTTGACGGACATATCGAACACCGGGGAGCTGTTTTTT. It is translated as CASGLTDISNTGELFF.

The chain uses TRBV7-9 and TRBJ1-5, with TRBD1 matching 9 bases. CDR1 is SEHNR, CDR2 FQNEAQ, per germline (reference sequence). The CDR3 contains 15 residues. V lost 5 bases, J lost 3 bases, and 5 bases stayed unmatched. The CDR3 DNA sequence: TGTGCCAGCAGCCTGAGGACAGGGGACAATCAGCCCCAGCATTTT. Protein: CASSLRTGDNQPQHF.

This chain joins TRBV11-1 and TRBJ1-1; no clear D gene. CDR3 length: 14 residues. Trimming cost V 9 bases and J 0 bases, with 14 bases left between them. Per the germline V gene, CDR1 is SGHAT and CDR2 is FQDESV (reference sequence). CDR3 DNA: TGTGCCAGTAGTAAAGGCCCGATGAACACTGAAGCTTTCTTT. Protein sequence: CASSKGPMNTEAFF.

The table lists this clonotype with many counts. This chain uses TRBV10-2 with TRBJ2-5; no reliable D call. The CDR3 length is 11 residues. V was shortened by 3 bases and J by 5 bases, with 4 bases between the two germline ends. Germline V gene data show CDR1 as WSHSY and CDR2 as SAAADI. CDR3 in DNA: TGCGCCAGCAGTGACGCGGAGACCCAGTACTTC. This encodes CASSDAETQYF.

CDR3 loop: CASSQPGNSYEQYF. The CDR3 DNA sequence: TGTGCCAGCAGCCAACCGGGAAACTCCTACGAGCAGTACTTC. The chain recombines TRBV14 with TRBJ2-7; possible D gene TRBD2, 5 bases. CDR1 is SGHDN, CDR2 FVKESK, per germline. The CDR3 is made up of 14 amino acids. V shed 2 bases and J shed 0 bases, with 8 bases lying between them.

Notes on this clonotype: At one end, the junction sequence differs from germline, possibly due to a read error. The gene calls are TRBV19 and TRBJ2-6; D is perhaps TRBD2 (5 bases). Per the germline V gene, CDR1 is LNHDA and CDR2 is SQIVND (reference sequence). CDR3 length: 13 amino acids. The CDR3 nucleotides are TGTGCCAGTGGGTGGACTGGGGACAACGTCCTGACTTTC. This sequence encodes CASGWTGDNVLTF.

For this clonotype: One end of the junction fails to match germline, which may point to a read error. The rearrangement links TRBV9 to TRBJ2-6; weak D call: TRBD1 (6 bases). CDR1 and CDR2 (germline): SGDLS, YYNGEE. The CDR3 runs 17 residues. Written as DNA, the CDR3 is TGTGCCCGCAGTGCCTGGGGACAAGCCCCTGGGGCCAACGTCCTGACTTTC. It yields the protein CARSAWGQAPGANVLTF.

This chain joins TRBV9 and TRBJ2-5; 7 nucleotides match TRBD1. The CDR3 spans 15 residues. The J segment lost 5 bases and the V segment lost 3 bases, leaving 10 bases of the junction unmatched. Germline V gene sequence: CDR1 SGDLS, CDR2 YYNGEE. CDR3 amino acids: CASSAYEGAVETQYF. In nucleotides, the CDR3 is TGTGCCAGCAGCGCCTACGAGGGGGCGGTGGAGACCCAGTACTTC.

The chain employs TRBV20-1 and TRBJ2-5; 14 bases align to TRBD2. The V segment lost 8 bases and the J segment 3 bases; nucleotides outside the gene matches: 5. This CDR3 has 14 amino acids. Germline V gene lookup returns CDR1 DFQATT and CDR2 SNEGSKA (reference sequence). The CDR3 loop reads CSLSTSGGEETQYF. The CDR3 DNA reads TGCAGTTTATCGACTAGCGGGGGGGAAGAGACCCAGTACTTC.

This clonotype was counted ten times or more. The chain has TRBV12-3 or TRBV12-4 and TRBJ2-5; D unclear. The V gene lost 6 bases and the J gene lost 5 bases, with 16 bases spanning the gap. This CDR3 has 14 residues. The DNA of the CDR3 is TGTGCCAGCAGCCCAGACTGGGGATTGGAGACCCAGTACTTC. Translating it yields CASSPDWGLETQYF.

J is TRBJ2-2 and V is TRBV2; 10 positions agree with TRBD2. Germline-derived CDR1 and CDR2 are SNHLY and FYNNEI. The CDR3 has 17 residues. J gave up 8 bases and V 2 bases, and 11 bases lay outside the gene matches. CDR3 loop: CASSERRAGGPLGELFF. The CDR3, as DNA: TGTGCCAGCAGTGAACGACGAGCGGGAGGGCCATTGGGGGAGCTGTTTTTT.

Written as DNA, the CDR3 is TGCGCCAGCCAGTTGGACAGGGGTAGACTCGAGCAGTACTTC. It is translated as CASQLDRGRLEQYF. The chain carries TRBV10-2 and TRBJ2-7; 9 nucleotides match TRBD1. V lost 8 bases and J lost 6; bases outside the gene matches: 11. Germline CDR1 and CDR2: WSHSY and SAAADI. The CDR3 extends over 14 amino acids.

This sequence joins TRBV7-9 and TRBJ2-1, with D perhaps TRBD2 (6 bases). Trimming shortened V by 1 base and J by 8 bases, and 12 bases separated the two germline ends. CDR1 is SEHNR and CDR2 is FQNEAQ in the germline V gene (reference sequence). The CDR3 spans 14 residues. The CDR3, as DNA: TGTGCCAGCAGCTTAGACAGACTAGTTCATGAGCAGTTCTTC. The encoded protein is CASSLDRLVHEQFF. Complete variable domain (other parts from reference TRBV7-9 and TRBJ2-1): DTGVSQNPRHKITKRGQNVTFRCDPISEHNRLYWYRQTLGQGPEFLTYFQNEAQLEKSRLLSDRFSAERPKGSFSTLEIQRTEQGDSAMYLCASSLDRLVHEQFFGPGTRLTVL.

The rearrangement joins TRBV30 to TRBJ2-2, with no clear D. Deletions cut 1 base from V and 1 base from J, with 10 bases between. CDR1 is GTSNPN, CDR2 SVGIG, per germline (reference sequence). This CDR3 contains 15 residues. The CDR3 nucleotides read TGTGCCTGGAGTGGATTAGTGGGGAACACCGGGGAGCTGTTTTTT. Translated: CAWSGLVGNTGELFF.

This clonotype was recorded many times. The chain couples TRBV12-3 or TRBV12-4 to TRBJ1-2; 8 bases map to TRBD1. V lost 5 bases, J lost 3 bases, and 2 bases stayed unmatched. The CDR3 totals 13 residues. CDR3 DNA: TGTGCCAGCAGTACGACAGGGGACTATGGCTACACCTTC. Translated, it gives CASSTTGDYGYTF.

This clonotype has more than one count but fewer than ten. This chain links TRBV7-9 with TRBJ2-5; TRBD1 is a possible D gene (5 bases). V was cut by 1 base and J by 4 bases, with 10 bases left in between. The germline V gene encodes CDR1 SEHNR and CDR2 FQNEAQ (reference sequence). The CDR3 totals 14 residues. CDR3 nucleotide sequence: TGTGCCAGCAGCTTAGGTTTAGGGGCAGAGACCCAGTACTTC. Encoded protein: CASSLGLGAETQYF.

This clonotype was counted once. The chain recombines TRBV11-2 with TRBJ2-2, with 8 nucleotides matching TRBD2. V dropped 4 bases and J dropped 4; count of bases not matched to a gene: 14. Germline CDR1 is SGHAT and CDR2 is FQNNGV. This CDR3 comprises 18 residues. The CDR3 bases are TGTGCCAGCAGCTCCACGGGGGGGCTGGGCTCCACCACCGGGGAGCTGTTTTTT. Its protein product is CASSSTGGLGSTTGELFF.

As for this clonotype: A read error may be the cause here, since a much bigger clone is one base away. The genes are TRBV7-2 and TRBJ2-7; D uncertain. Germline V gene sequence: CDR1 SGHTA, CDR2 FQGNSA. This CDR3 region has 14 residues. This CDR3 is CASSLAGITYEQHF. In DNA, the CDR3 is TGTGCCAGCAGCTTAGCAGGGATCACCTACGAGCAGCACTTC.

This clonotype was seen more than once but under ten times. The chain couples TRBV20-1 to TRBJ1-2, with D unresolved. V lost 5 bases and J lost 4, with 5 bases in between. The CDR3 sequence is 10 residues long. Per the germline V gene, CDR1 is DFQATT and CDR2 is SNEGSKA (reference sequence). The DNA for the CDR3 is TGCAGTGCTGCCTTCTATGGCTACACCTTC. Protein product: CSAAFYGYTF.